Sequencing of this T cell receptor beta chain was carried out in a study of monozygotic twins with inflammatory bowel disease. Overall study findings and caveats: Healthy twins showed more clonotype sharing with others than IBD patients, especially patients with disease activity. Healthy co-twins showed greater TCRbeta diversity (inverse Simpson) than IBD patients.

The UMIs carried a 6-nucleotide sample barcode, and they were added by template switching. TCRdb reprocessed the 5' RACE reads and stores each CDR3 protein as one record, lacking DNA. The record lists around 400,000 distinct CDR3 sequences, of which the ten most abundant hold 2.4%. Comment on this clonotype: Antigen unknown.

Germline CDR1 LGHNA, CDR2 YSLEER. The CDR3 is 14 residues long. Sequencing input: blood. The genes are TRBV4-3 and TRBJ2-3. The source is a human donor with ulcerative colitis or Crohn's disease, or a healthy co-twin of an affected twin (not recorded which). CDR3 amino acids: CASSQESGTDTQYF.